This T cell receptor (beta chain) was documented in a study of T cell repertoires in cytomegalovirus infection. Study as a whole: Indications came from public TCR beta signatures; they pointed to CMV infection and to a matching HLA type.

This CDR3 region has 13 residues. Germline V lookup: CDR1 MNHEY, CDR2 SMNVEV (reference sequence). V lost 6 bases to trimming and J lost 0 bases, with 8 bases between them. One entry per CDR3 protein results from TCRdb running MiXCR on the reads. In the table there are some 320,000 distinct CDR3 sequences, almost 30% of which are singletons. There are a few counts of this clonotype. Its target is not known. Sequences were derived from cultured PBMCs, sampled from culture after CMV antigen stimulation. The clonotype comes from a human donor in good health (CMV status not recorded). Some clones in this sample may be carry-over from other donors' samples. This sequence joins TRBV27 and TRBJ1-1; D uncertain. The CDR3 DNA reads TGTGCCAGCAGGCTAAATTTGAACACTGAAGCTTTCTTT. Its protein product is CASRLNLNTEAFF.